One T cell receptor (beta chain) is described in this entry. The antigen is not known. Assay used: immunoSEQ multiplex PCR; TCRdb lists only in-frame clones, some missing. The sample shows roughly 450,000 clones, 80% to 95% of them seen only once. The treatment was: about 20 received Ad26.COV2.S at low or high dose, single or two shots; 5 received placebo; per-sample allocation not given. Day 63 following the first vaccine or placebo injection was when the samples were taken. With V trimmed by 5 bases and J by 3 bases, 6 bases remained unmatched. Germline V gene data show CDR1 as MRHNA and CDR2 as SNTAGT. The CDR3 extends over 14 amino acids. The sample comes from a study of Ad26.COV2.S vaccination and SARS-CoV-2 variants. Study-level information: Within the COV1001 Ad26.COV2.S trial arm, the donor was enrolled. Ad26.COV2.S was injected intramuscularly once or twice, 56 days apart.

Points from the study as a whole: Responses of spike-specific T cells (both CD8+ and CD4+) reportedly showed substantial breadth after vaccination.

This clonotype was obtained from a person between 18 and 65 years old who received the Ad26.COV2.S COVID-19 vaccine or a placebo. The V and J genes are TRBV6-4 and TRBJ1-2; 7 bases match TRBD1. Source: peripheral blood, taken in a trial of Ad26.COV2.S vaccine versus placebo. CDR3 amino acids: CASSQRGRDYGYTF. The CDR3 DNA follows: TGTGCCAGCAGTCAGAGGGGGCGCGACTATGGCTACACCTTC.